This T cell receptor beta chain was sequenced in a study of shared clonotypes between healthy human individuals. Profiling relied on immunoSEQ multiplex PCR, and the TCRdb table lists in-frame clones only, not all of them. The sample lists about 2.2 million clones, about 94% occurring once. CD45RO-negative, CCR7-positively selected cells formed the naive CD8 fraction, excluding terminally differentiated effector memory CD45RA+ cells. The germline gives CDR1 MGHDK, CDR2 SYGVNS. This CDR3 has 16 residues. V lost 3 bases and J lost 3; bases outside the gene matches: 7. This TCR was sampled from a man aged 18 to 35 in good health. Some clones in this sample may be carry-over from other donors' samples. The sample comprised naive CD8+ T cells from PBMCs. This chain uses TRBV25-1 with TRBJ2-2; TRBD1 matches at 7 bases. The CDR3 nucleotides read TGTGCCAGCAGTGATGGCCGGGACAGCTACACCGGGGAGCTGTTTTTT. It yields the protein CASSDGRDSYTGELFF.